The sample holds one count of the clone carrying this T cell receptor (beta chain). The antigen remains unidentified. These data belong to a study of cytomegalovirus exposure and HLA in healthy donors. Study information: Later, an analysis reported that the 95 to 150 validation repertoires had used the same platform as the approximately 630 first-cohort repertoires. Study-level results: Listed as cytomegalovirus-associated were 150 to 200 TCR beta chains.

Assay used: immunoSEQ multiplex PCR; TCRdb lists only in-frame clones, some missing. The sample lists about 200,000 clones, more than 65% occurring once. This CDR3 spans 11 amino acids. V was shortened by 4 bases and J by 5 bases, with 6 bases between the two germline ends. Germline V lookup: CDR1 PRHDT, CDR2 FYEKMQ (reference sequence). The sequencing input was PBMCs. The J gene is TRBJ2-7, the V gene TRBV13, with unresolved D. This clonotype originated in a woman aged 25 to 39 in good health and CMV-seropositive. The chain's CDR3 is CASSYANEQYF. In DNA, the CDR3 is TGTGCCAGCAGCTACGCTAACGAGCAGTACTTC.